The T cell receptor (beta chain) described here comes from a study of shared clonotypes between healthy human individuals. Regarding the study as a whole: Among the subsets, naive ones generally showed larger estimated richness than memory ones.

This CDR3 is built from 12 residues. Looked up from germline, CDR1 is GTSNPN and CDR2 is SVGIG (reference sequence). Deletions cut 2 bases from V and 8 bases from J, with 12 bases between. A word on this clone: Its cognate antigen is unknown.

Profiling relied on immunoSEQ multiplex PCR, and the TCRdb table lists in-frame clones only, not all of them. The sample yields over a million clones, under 80% seen once. Sample: memory CD4+ T cells sorted from blood. Subset: CD45RA-negative fraction. J is TRBJ1-2 and V is TRBV30, with TRBD1 as a possible D gene (6 bases). The sequence was obtained from a young man in good health. For the CDR3, the DNA is TGTGCCTGGAGTCCAACAGGGACGGGCTACACCTTC. Translating gives CAWSPTGTGYTF. Full variable domain (remainder filled in from reference TRBV30 and TRBJ1-2): SQTIHQWPATLVQPVGSPLSLECTVEGTSNPNLYWYRQAAGRGLQLLFYSVGIGQISSEVPQNLSASRPQDRQFILSSKKLLLSDSGFYLCAWSPTGTGYTFGSGTRLTVV.